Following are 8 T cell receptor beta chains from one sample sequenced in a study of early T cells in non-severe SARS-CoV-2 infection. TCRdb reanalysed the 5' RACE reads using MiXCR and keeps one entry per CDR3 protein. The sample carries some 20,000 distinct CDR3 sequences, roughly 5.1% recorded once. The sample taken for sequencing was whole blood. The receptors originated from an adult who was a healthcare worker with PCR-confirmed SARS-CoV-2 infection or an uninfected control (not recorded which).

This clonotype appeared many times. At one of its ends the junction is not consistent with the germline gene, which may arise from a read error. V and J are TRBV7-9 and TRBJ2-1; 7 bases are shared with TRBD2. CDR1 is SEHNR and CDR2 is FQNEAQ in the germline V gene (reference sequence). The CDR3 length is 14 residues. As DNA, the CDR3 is TGTGCCAGCAGCCTAGCGGCCCCCTACAATGAGCAGTTCTTC. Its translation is CASSLAAPYNEQFF. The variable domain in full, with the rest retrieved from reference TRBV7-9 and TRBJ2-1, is DTGVSQNPRHKITKRGQNVTFRCDPISEHNRLYWYRQTLGQGPEFLTYFQNEAQLEKSRLLSDRFSAERPKGSFSTLEIQRTEQGDSAMYLCASSLAAPYNEQFFGPGTRLTVL.

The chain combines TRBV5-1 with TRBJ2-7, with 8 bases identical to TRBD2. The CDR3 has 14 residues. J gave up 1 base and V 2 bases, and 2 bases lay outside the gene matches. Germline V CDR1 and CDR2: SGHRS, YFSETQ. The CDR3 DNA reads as TGCGCCAGCAGCTTTCCTAGCGGGTCCTACGAGCAGTACTTC. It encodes CASSFPSGSYEQYF.

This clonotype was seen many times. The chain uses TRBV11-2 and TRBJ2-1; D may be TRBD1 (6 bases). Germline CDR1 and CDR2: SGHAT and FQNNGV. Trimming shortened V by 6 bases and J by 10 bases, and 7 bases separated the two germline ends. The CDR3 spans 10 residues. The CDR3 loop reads CASSRGEQFF. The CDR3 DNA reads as TGTGCCAGCAGTAGGGGGGAGCAGTTCTTC.

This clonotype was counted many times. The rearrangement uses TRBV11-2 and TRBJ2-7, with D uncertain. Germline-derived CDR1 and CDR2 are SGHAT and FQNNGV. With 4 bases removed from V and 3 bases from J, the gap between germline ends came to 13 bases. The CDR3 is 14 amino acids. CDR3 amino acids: CASSSSGPDYEQYV. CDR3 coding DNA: TGTGCCAGCAGCTCCTCGGGTCCCGACTACGAGCAGTACGTC.

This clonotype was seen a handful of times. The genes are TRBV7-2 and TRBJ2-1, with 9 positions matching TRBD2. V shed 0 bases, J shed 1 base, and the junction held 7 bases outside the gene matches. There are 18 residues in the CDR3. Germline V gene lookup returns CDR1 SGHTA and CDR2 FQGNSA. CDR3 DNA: TGTGCCAGCAGCTTAGCTCTACTAGCGGGCCATTCCTACAATGAGCAGTTCTTC. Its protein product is CASSLALLAGHSYNEQFF.

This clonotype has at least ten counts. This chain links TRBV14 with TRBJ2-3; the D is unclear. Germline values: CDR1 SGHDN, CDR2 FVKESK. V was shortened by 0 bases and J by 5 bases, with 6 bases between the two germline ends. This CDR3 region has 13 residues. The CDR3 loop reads CASSQDIGDTQYF. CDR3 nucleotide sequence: TGTGCCAGCAGCCAAGATATAGGAGATACGCAGTATTTT. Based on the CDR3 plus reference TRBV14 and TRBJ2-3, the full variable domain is EAGVTQFPSHSVIEKGQTVTLRCDPISGHDNLYWYRRVMGKEIKFLLHFVKESKQDESGMPNNRFLAERTGGTYSTLKVQPAELEDSGVYFCASSQDIGDTQYFGPGTRLTVL.

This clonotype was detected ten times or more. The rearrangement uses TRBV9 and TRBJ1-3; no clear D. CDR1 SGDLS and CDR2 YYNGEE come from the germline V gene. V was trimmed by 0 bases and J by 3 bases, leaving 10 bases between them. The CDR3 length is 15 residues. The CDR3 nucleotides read TGTGCCAGCAGCGTAGTTGAAGGGAGTGGAAACACCATATATTTT. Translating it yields CASSVVEGSGNTIYF.

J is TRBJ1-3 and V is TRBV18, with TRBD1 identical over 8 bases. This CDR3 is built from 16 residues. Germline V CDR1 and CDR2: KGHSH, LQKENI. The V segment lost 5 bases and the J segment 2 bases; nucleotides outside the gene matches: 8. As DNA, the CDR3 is TGTGCCAGCTCATCAGACAGGGGAAAGACTGGAAACACCATATATTTT. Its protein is CASSSDRGKTGNTIYF.